This TCR beta chain was recovered during a study of T cells in Graves' hyperthyroidism and ophthalmopathy. Study-wide results and caveats: Before onset, ophthalmopathy was predicted by the model a median around 6 months earlier. Blood samples included most of the expanded thyroid clonotypes exceeding 0.001.

RNA transcripts gave rise to amplified TCR beta CDR3 regions. The study used the HTBI primer set for a first-round RT-PCR of the TCR CDR3. MiXCR, applied by TCRdb to the multiplex PCR reads, yields one record per CDR3 protein. The repertoire holds 800,000 or so distinct CDR3 sequences, 38% seen once, with 8.9% in the top ten. There are many counts of this clonotype. Its antigen is unknown. Sequenced material: blood. The clonotype was recovered from a man in his late teens or twenties with Graves' hyperthyroidism.

This CDR3 reads CAISAVSGRQPQHF. For the CDR3, the DNA is TGTGCCATCAGTGCGGTCTCGGGACGGCAGCCCCAGCATTTT. V is TRBV10-3 and J is TRBJ1-5; TRBD1 is a possible D gene (5 bases). The V end lost 4 bases, the J end lost 7 bases, and 14 bases lay between the germline ends. The germline CDR1 and CDR2 sequences are ENHRY and SYGVKD. CDR3 length equals 14 residues.